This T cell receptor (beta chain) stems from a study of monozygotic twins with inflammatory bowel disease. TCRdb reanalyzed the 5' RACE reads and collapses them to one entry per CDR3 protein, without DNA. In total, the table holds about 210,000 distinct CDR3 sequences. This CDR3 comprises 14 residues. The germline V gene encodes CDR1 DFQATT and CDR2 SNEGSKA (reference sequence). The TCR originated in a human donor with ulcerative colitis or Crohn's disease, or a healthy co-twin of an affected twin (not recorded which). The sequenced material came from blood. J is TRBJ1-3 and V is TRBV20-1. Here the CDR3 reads CSAREWGSGNTIYF.